This T cell receptor (beta chain) was captured by sequencing in a study of blood T cell repertoires in COVID-19. Study overall: From the United States, Italy and Spain came samples of acute and convalescent COVID-19. Sources were T cells, B-cell-depleted T cells, or PBMCs; the material itself was cDNA or gDNA.

Authors' analysis steps: Scientists estimated how many nucleated cells there were by amplifying reference gene primers. Profiled with immunoSEQ multiplex PCR; TCRdb holds only in-frame clones, not every one. V, J and clone size reflect that table, while D and trimming were determined from the DNA. The sample lists 140,000 to 150,000 clones, 80% occurring once. The receptor comes from a man in his 60s with active or convalescent COVID-19. Sequencing was done on a sample of peripheral blood.

CDR3 DNA: TGTGCCAGCAGAGGCCTGACAGGGGGGGACGCTGAAGCTTTCTTT. Translated: CASRGLTGGDAEAFF. The chain joins TRBV6-5 to TRBJ1-1; 9 bases agree with TRBD1. The CDR3 loop spans 15 amino acids. With V trimmed by 6 bases and J by 6 bases, 11 bases remained unmatched. The germline V gene has CDR1 MNHEY and CDR2 SVGAGI.